These 30 T cell receptor beta chains were sequenced from one sample in a study of beta chain features in type 1 diabetes. The whole isolated RNA underwent reverse transcription, so sequencing captured expressed TCRB transcripts. This table comes from immunoSEQ multiplex PCR, and its TCRdb copy is limited to in-frame clones, with some not included. The repertoire holds 250,000 to 350,000 clones, with about 13% as singletons. Findings and limits, study-wide: All four CD4+ subsets from Type 1 diabetes patients carried moderately but significantly shorter TCRB CDR3s.

No antigen has been assigned to these receptors. Sample: naive CD4+ T cells from blood. The receptors here all came from a man younger than 45 with type 1 diabetes.

The CDR3 bases are TGTGCCAGCAGTGAAGTCCCAGGACAGCGGTACGAGCAGTACTTC. The encoded protein is CASSEVPGQRYEQYF. V and J are TRBV6-1 and TRBJ2-7; the D gene is possibly TRBD1 (6 bases). Germline V CDR1 and CDR2: MNHNS, SASEGT. The V end was cut by 1 base, the J end by 4 bases, with 14 bases between. There are 15 residues in the CDR3.

The V call is TRBV29-1, the J call TRBJ2-7; 8 bases agree with TRBD2. The V segment lost 1 base and the J segment 2 bases; nucleotides outside the gene matches: 7. This CDR3 region has 15 residues. CDR1 is SQVTM and CDR2 is ANQGSEA in the germline V gene. The CDR3 DNA reads TGCAGCGTTGAAGGTACTAGCGGTAGAACCTACGAGCAGTACTTC. Translation gives CSVEGTSGRTYEQYF.

This clone was seen only a few times. This chain uses TRBV7-9 with TRBJ2-1; 8 bases match TRBD1. This CDR3 contains 15 residues. Per germline, CDR1 SEHNR and CDR2 FQNEAQ (reference sequence). Trimming cost V 2 bases and J 6 bases; bases outside gene matches: 6. DNA of the CDR3: TGTGCCAGCAGCTTAATGCAGGGGGCTGTCAATGAGCAGTTCTTC. It translates to CASSLMQGAVNEQFF.

This clone was seen a handful of times. V and J are TRBV25-1 and TRBJ2-3; no firm D call. Germline-derived CDR1 and CDR2 are MGHDK and SYGVNS. The CDR3 consists of 14 residues. Trimming took off 3 bases at V and 6 bases at J, with 13 bases between the two ends. As DNA, the CDR3 is TGTGCCAGCAGTGATCGGCGGCTAGAGGATACGCAGTATTTT. It encodes CASSDRRLEDTQYF. The whole variable domain, remainder taken from reference TRBV25-1 and TRBJ2-3, is EADIYQTPRYLVIGTGKKITLECSQTMGHDKMYWYQQDPGMELHLIHYSYGVNSTEKGDLSSESTVSRIRTEHFPLTLESARPSHTSQYLCASSDRRLEDTQYFGPGTRLTVL.

The chain has TRBV4-3 and TRBJ1-2; TRBD1 aligns across 7 bases. With V trimmed by 1 base and J by 4 bases, 6 bases remained unmatched. CDR1 and CDR2 from the germline V gene are LGHNA and YSLEER. CDR3 size: 15 residues. The CDR3 coding sequence is TGCGCCAGCAGCCAAGCTATGGGACAGCCCTATGGCTACACCTTC. Its translation is CASSQAMGQPYGYTF.

The chain couples TRBV9 to TRBJ1-3; TRBD1 matches 7 bases. Per germline, CDR1 SGDLS and CDR2 YYNGEE. The CDR3 is 16 residues long. V shed 2 bases and J 2 bases; nucleotides not matched to a gene: 7. Here the CDR3 reads CASSVATGVPGNTIYF. In DNA form, the CDR3 reads TGTGCCAGCAGCGTTGCAACAGGGGTTCCTGGAAACACCATATATTTT.

This sequence joins TRBV5-1 and TRBJ2-1; 8 bases are a match to TRBD2. Germline V CDR1 and CDR2: SGHRS, YFSETQ. The J segment lost 4 bases and the V segment lost 4 bases, leaving 7 bases of the junction unmatched. This CDR3 has 15 amino acids. Here the CDR3 DNA reads TGCGCCAGCAGCCCGCGGGGGGACACATACAATGAGCAGTTCTTC. It codes for CASSPRGDTYNEQFF.

The sample holds a few counts of this clone. The chain uses TRBV10-3 and TRBJ1-1, with D unresolved. Germline V gene lookup returns CDR1 ENHRY and CDR2 SYGVKD. This CDR3 has 13 residues. With 4 bases removed from V and 2 bases from J, the gap between germline ends came to 8 bases. DNA for the CDR3: TGTGCCATCAGTGTAAACACCAACACTGAAGCTTTCTTT. Residues: CAISVNTNTEAFF.

In its sample, this clone was seen a few times. The chain links TRBV4-2 to TRBJ2-7, with D possibly TRBD1 on 6 matching bases. Trimming took 5 bases from V and 3 from J, leaving 20 bases between them. The CDR3 extends over 16 amino acids. Germline V gene data show CDR1 as LGHNA and CDR2 as YNFKEQ. CDR3 residues: CASSSGGYRDLYEQYF. Here the CDR3 DNA reads TGTGCCAGCAGCTCGGGCGGGTACAGGGACCTCTACGAGCAGTACTTC.

This chain uses TRBV4-1 with TRBJ1-2, with D perhaps TRBD1 (6 bases). The germline CDR1 and CDR2 sequences are MGHRA and YSYEKL. The CDR3 loop spans 16 amino acids. Trimming removed 1 base at V and 6 bases at J, with 18 bases between. CDR3 bases: TGCGCCAGCAGCCAAGGTTTCCAGGGGACCGGGGATGGCTACACCTTC. Amino acids: CASSQGFQGTGDGYTF.

The V call is TRBV7-8, the J call TRBJ1-3; no definite D call. CDR1 is SGHVS and CDR2 is FQNEAQ in the germline V gene. This CDR3 is 13 amino acids long. The V and J ends lost 6 bases and 0 bases respectively, with 6 bases between them. CDR3 DNA sequence: TGTGCCAGCAGATACAGCTCTGGAAACACCATATATTTT. Translating it yields CASRYSSGNTIYF.

V usage is TRBV7-2 and J usage is TRBJ1-5; possibly TRBD1 for D (5 bases). Germline lookup yields CDR1 SGHTA and CDR2 FQGNSA. Trimming cost V 5 bases and J 0 bases, with 14 bases left between them. This CDR3 has 16 residues. As DNA, the CDR3 is TGTGCCAGCAGCGCAAGGCCAGGGAATAGCAATCAGCCCCAGCATTTT. Translation gives CASSARPGNSNQPQHF.

This chain links TRBV7-3 with TRBJ2-1; 10 nucleotides align to TRBD2. This CDR3 contains 14 residues. V shed 5 bases, J shed 6 bases, and the junction held 4 bases outside the gene matches. Germline values: CDR1 SGHTA, CDR2 FQGTGA. The CDR3 bases are TGTGCCAGCAGCCCCGGGACTAGCGCCAATGAGCAGTTCTTC. Protein: CASSPGTSANEQFF.

This clone was recorded a few times. This chain uses TRBV4-1 with TRBJ1-1; D is ambiguous. Looked up from germline, CDR1 is MGHRA and CDR2 is YSYEKL. The CDR3 is 13 residues long. V gave up 0 bases and J gave up 4 bases, with 6 bases separating them. CDR3 nucleotide sequence: TGCGCCAGCAGCCAAGATCATAGCACTGAAGCTTTCTTT. Translated: CASSQDHSTEAFF.

The chain combines TRBV30 with TRBJ2-7, with 8 bases matching TRBD2. Germline CDR1 GTSNPN, CDR2 SVGIG (reference sequence). The CDR3 contains 15 residues. The trim removed 4 bases at V and 2 bases at J, leaving 10 bases unmatched. CDR3: CAWIRSGIGTYEQYF. CDR3 coding DNA: TGTGCCTGGATACGTAGCGGGATAGGAACCTACGAGCAGTACTTC.

The chain couples TRBV15 to TRBJ2-7; 9 bases line up with TRBD2. The J segment lost 3 bases and the V segment lost 0 bases, leaving 6 bases of the junction unmatched. Germline V gives CDR1 LNHNV, CDR2 YYDKDF (reference sequence). The CDR3 consists of 16 residues. The CDR3 is CATSRDSGTSSYEQYF. CDR3 DNA: TGTGCCACCAGCAGAGACTCGGGGACTAGCAGCTACGAGCAGTACTTC.

With regard to this clone: The sample holds other DNA sequences that translate to the same CDR3. The V and J genes are TRBV5-1 and TRBJ2-1; 12 bases align to TRBD2. This CDR3 spans 15 amino acids. V was pared by 4 bases and J by 4 bases, with 3 bases of the junction left unmatched. Germline V gives CDR1 SGHRS, CDR2 YFSETQ. The CDR3 nucleotides are TGCGCCAGCAGCCCGGGGACTAGCGGGTACAATGAGCAGTTCTTC. It encodes CASSPGTSGYNEQFF. The complete variable domain, with remaining parts taken from reference TRBV5-1 and TRBJ2-1, reads KAGVTQTPRYLIKTRGQQVTLSCSPISGHRSVSWYQQTPGQGLQFLFEYFSETQRNKGNFPGRFSGRQFSNSRSEMNVSTLELGDSALYLCASSPGTSGYNEQFFGPGTRLTVL.

The genes are TRBV29-1 and TRBJ2-3; 7 positions match TRBD2. J gave up 3 bases and V 3 bases, and 6 bases lay outside the gene matches. Germline values: CDR1 SQVTM, CDR2 ANQGSEA. The CDR3 loop spans 14 amino acids. The CDR3 region is CSVDTGGGTDTQYF. The CDR3 nucleotides read TGCAGCGTTGATACGGGGGGAGGTACAGATACGCAGTATTTT.

The gene calls are TRBV7-8 and TRBJ2-1; 14 bases are shared with TRBD2. Germline CDR1 and CDR2: SGHVS and FQNEAQ. CDR3 size: 16 residues. V was clipped by 5 bases and J by 15 bases; unmatched bases: 15. CDR3 in amino acids: CASSQGLAGGGIRSFF. CDR3 bases: TGTGCCAGCAGCCAAGGACTAGCGGGAGGAGGAATACGGTCGTTCTTC.

The rearrangement links TRBV28 to TRBJ1-1; no reliable D call. This CDR3 has 13 residues. V shed 6 bases and J shed 0 bases, with 8 bases lying between them. The germline V gene encodes CDR1 MDHEN and CDR2 SYDVKM. The CDR3 sequence is CASRKEMNTEAFF. As DNA, the CDR3 is TGTGCCAGCAGAAAGGAGATGAACACTGAAGCTTTCTTT.

The V gene is TRBV5-4, the J gene TRBJ2-6; 8 nucleotides line up with TRBD2. J lost 0 bases, V lost 7 bases, and 6 bases had no gene match. The CDR3 is 16 amino acids. Germline CDR1 and CDR2: SGHNT and YYREEE (reference sequence). The CDR3 DNA sequence: TGTGCCAGCGCGGTCGGGGGGGTCTCTGGGGCCAACGTCCTGACTTTC. Its protein product is CASAVGGVSGANVLTF.

The gene calls are TRBV5-1 and TRBJ2-5; TRBD1 matches 9 bases. The CDR3 loop spans 14 amino acids. From germline, CDR1 is SGHRS and CDR2 YFSETQ. Trimming cost V 5 bases and J 4 bases; bases outside gene matches: 6. The DNA of the CDR3 is TGCGCCAGCAGAGACAGGGGGGCCCCAGAGACCCAGTACTTC. The encoded protein is CASRDRGAPETQYF.

The chain's CDR3 is CASGGKTSGINEQFF. Here the CDR3 DNA reads TGTGCCAGCGGGGGGAAGACTAGCGGGATAAATGAGCAGTTCTTC. J is TRBJ2-1 and V is TRBV2, with TRBD2 matching over 11 bases. Trimming took 8 bases from V and 7 from J; bases not matched to a gene: 10. There are 15 residues in the CDR3. In germline, CDR1 is SNHLY, CDR2 FYNNEI.

This clone appeared a few times. The V and J genes are TRBV27 and TRBJ2-1; 8 positions agree with TRBD2. In germline, CDR1 is MNHEY, CDR2 SMNVEV (reference sequence). The ends lost 1 base at V and 10 bases at J; junction bases unmatched: 6. The CDR3 has 14 amino acids. CDR3 coding DNA: TGTGCCAGCAGTTTATATAGCGGGACTCGGGAGCAGTTCTTC. This encodes CASSLYSGTREQFF.

The chain links TRBV4-3 to TRBJ2-1, with 7 positions matching TRBD2. With V trimmed by 0 bases and J by 0 bases, 8 bases remained unmatched. The germline V gene encodes CDR1 LGHNA and CDR2 YSLEER. This CDR3 is built from 18 residues. In nucleotides, the CDR3 is TGCGCCAGCAGCCAAGATATCTCCCTAGCGGACTCCTACAATGAGCAGTTCTTC. This codes for CASSQDISLADSYNEQFF.

The chain has TRBV6-6 and TRBJ2-1; 9 nucleotides line up with TRBD2. CDR1 MNHNY and CDR2 SVGAGI come from the germline V gene (reference sequence). There are 16 residues in the CDR3. V lost 4 bases and J lost 1; bases outside the gene matches: 5. The CDR3 nucleotides read TGTGCCAGCAGTTCCTTAGCGGGAGTTTCCTACAATGAGCAGTTCTTC. Translation: CASSSLAGVSYNEQFF.

The chain combines TRBV27 with TRBJ2-7, with D tentatively TRBD1 (6 bases). The V gene lost 6 bases and the J gene lost 2 bases, with 11 bases spanning the gap. The CDR3 is 13 residues long. CDR1 is MNHEY and CDR2 is SMNVEV in the germline V gene (reference sequence). This CDR3 reads CASSRQVAYEQYF. The CDR3, as DNA: TGTGCCAGCAGCCGACAGGTGGCCTACGAGCAGTACTTC.

The rearrangement links TRBV9 to TRBJ1-3, with 8 positions matching TRBD1. Per the germline V gene, CDR1 is SGDLS and CDR2 is YYNGEE. The CDR3 is 15 residues long. Trimming at V came to 4 bases and at J to 0 bases, leaving 3 bases not matched to a gene. The CDR3, as DNA: TGTGCCAGCAGCCCTCAGGGGGCCTCTGGAAACACCATATATTTT. It is translated as CASSPQGASGNTIYF.

This clone was counted a few times. This chain joins TRBV18 and TRBJ1-1; D gene unclear. CDR3 length: 12 residues. V lost 6 bases to trimming and J lost 6 bases, with 11 bases between them. Germline V gene data show CDR1 as KGHSH and CDR2 as LQKENI. For the CDR3, the DNA is TGTGCCAGCTCTCTCGGTCGCGCTGAAGCTTTCTTT. Protein sequence: CASSLGRAEAFF.

The V gene is TRBV4-3, the J gene TRBJ1-4, with 9 bases lining up with TRBD1. After removal of 4 bases from V and 4 bases from J, the junction contained 4 bases not matched to a gene. The CDR3 is 15 amino acids. The V gene's germline CDR1 is LGHNA and CDR2 YSLEER. The CDR3 region is CASSRRTGDNEKLFF. CDR3 DNA sequence: TGCGCCAGCAGCCGACGGACAGGGGATAATGAAAAACTGTTTTTT.